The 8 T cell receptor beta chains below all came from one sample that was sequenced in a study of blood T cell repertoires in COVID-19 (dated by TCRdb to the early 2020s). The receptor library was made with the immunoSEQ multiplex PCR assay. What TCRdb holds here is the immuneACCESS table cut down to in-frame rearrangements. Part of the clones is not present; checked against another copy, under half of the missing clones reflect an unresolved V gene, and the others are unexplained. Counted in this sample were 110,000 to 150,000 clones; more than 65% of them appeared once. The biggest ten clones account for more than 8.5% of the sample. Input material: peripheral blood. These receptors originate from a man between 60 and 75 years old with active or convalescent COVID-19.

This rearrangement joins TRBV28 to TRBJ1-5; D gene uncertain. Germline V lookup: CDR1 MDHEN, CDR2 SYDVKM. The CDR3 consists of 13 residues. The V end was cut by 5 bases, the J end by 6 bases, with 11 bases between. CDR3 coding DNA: TGTGCCAGCAGTCGAGGGATCAGTCAGCCCCAGCATTTT. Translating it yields CASSRGISQPQHF.

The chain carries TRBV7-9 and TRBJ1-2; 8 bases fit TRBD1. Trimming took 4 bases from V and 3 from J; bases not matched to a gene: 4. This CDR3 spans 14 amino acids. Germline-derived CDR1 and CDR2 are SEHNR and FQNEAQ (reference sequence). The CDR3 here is CASSSGQGHYGYTF. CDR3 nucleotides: TGTGCCAGCAGCTCCGGACAGGGCCACTATGGCTACACCTTC.

The CDR3 sequence is CASSPQGYTEAFF. CDR3 coding DNA: TGTGCCAGCAGTCCCCAGGGTTACACTGAAGCTTTCTTT. V is TRBV28 and J is TRBJ1-1; tentatively, D is TRBD1 (5 bases). The germline V gene has CDR1 MDHEN and CDR2 SYDVKM. V lost 5 bases and J 3 bases, leaving 10 bases between the germline ends. The CDR3 totals 13 residues.

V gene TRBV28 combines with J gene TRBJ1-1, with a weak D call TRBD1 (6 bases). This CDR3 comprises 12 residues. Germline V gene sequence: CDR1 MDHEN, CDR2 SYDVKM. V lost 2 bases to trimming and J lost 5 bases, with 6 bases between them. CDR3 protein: CASSLRGTEAFF. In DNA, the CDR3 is TGTGCCAGCAGTTTAAGGGGGACTGAAGCTTTCTTT. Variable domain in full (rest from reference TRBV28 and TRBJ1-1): DVKVTQSSRYLVKRTGEKVFLECVQDMDHENMFWYRQDPGLGLRLIYFSYDVKMKEKGDIPEGYSVSREKKERFSLILESASTNQTSMYLCASSLRGTEAFFGQGTRLTVV.

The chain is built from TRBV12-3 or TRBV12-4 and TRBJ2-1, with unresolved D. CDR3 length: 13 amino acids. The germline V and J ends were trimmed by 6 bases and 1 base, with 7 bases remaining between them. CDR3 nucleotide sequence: TGTGCCAGCAGGCTAGTTTCCTACAATGAGCAGTTCTTC. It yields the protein CASRLVSYNEQFF.

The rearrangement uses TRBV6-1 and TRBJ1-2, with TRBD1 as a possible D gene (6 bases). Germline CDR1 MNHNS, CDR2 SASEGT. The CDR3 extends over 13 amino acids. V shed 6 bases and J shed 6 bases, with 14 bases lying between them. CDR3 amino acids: CASSLQGGDGYTF. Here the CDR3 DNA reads TGTGCCAGCAGCCTACAGGGCGGAGATGGCTACACCTTC.

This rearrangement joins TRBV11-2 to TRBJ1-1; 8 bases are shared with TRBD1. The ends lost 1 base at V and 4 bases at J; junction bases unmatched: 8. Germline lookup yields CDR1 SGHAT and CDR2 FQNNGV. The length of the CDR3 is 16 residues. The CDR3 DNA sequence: TGTGCCAGCAGCTTAGGGGACAGGTGGCGGGGCACTGAAGCTTTCTTT. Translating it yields CASSLGDRWRGTEAFF.

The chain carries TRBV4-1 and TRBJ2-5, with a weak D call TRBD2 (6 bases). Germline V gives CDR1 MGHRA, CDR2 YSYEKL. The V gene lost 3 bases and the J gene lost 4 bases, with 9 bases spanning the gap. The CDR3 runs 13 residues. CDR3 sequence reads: CASSHAGLETQYF. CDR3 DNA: TGCGCCAGCAGCCACGCGGGGTTAGAGACCCAGTACTTC.